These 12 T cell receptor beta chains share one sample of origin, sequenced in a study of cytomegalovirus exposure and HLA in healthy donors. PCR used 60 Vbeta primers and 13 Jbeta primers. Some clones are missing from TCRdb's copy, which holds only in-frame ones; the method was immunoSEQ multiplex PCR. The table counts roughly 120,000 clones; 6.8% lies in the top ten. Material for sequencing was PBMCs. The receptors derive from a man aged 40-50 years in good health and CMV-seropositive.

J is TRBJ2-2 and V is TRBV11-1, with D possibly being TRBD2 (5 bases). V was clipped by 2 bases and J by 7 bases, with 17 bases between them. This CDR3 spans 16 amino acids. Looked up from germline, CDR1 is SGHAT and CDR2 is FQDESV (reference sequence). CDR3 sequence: CASSLSVGKLVGELFF. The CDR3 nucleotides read TGTGCCAGCAGCTTATCGGTCGGGAAGTTGGTCGGGGAGCTGTTTTTT.

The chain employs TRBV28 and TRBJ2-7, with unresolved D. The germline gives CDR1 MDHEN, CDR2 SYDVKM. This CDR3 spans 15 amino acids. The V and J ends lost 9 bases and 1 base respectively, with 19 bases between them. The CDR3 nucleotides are TGTGCCAGTATTTCCCGGCGGAACCCTTCCTACGAGCAGTACTTC. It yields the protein CASISRRNPSYEQYF.

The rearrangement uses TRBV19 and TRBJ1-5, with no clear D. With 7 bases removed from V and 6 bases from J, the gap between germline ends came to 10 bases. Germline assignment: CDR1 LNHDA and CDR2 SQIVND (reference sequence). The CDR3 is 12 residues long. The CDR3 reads CASKGWSQPQHF. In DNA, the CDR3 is TGTGCCAGTAAAGGTTGGAGTCAGCCCCAGCATTTT.

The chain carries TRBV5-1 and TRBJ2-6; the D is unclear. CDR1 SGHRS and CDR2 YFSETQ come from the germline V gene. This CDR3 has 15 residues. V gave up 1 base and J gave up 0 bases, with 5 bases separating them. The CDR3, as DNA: TGCGCCAGCAGCTTGATCAGCTCTGGGGCCAACGTCCTGACTTTC. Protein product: CASSLISSGANVLTF.

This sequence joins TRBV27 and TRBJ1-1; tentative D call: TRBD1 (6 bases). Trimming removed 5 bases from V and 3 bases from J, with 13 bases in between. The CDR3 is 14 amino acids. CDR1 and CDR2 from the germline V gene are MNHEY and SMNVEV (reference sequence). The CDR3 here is CASSVNRVDTEAFF. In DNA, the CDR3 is TGTGCCAGCAGTGTCAACAGGGTGGACACTGAAGCTTTCTTT.

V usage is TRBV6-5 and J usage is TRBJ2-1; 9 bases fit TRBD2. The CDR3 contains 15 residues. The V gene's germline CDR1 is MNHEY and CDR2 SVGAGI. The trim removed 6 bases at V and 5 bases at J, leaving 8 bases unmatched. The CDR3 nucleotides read TGTGCCAGCAGGAGTCCCGCGGGAGGGAACAATGAGCAGTTCTTC. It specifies CASRSPAGGNNEQFF.

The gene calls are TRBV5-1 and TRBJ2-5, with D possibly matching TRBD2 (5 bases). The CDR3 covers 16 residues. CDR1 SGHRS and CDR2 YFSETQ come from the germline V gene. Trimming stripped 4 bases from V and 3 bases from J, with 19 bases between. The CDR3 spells CASSPAIGLGEETQYF. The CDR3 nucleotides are TGCGCCAGCAGCCCGGCAATCGGACTCGGTGAAGAGACCCAGTACTTC.

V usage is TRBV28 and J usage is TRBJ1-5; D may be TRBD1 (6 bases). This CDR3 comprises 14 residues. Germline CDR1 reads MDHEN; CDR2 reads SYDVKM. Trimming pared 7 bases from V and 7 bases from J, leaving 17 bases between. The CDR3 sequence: CASTLPGDQQPQHF. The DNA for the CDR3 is TGTGCCAGCACCCTCCCAGGGGATCAGCAGCCCCAGCATTTT.

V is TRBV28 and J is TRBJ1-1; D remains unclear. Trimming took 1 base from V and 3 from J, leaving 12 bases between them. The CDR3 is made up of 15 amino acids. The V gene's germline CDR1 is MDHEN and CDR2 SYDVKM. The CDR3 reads CASSLYRVIDTEAFF. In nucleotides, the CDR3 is TGTGCCAGCAGTTTATACCGGGTAATTGACACTGAAGCTTTCTTT.

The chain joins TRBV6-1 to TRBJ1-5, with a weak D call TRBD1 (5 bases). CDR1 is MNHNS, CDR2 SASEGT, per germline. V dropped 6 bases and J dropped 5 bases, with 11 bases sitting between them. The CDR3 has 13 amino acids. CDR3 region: CASSRDFYQPQHF. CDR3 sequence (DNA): TGTGCCAGCAGCCGGGACTTTTATCAGCCCCAGCATTTT.

The CDR3 is CASSLAGRGETQYF. The CDR3 DNA sequence: TGTGCCAGCAGTTTGGCAGGTCGTGGTGAGACCCAGTACTTC. The chain is built from TRBV2 and TRBJ2-5; D gene ambiguous. The CDR3 length is 14 residues. The V and J ends lost 5 bases and 5 bases respectively, with 15 bases between them. Germline assignment: CDR1 SNHLY and CDR2 FYNNEI.

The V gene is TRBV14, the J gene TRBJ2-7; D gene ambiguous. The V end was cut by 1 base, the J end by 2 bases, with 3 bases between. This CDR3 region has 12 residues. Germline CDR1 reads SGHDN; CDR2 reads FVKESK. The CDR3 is CASSQGPYEQYF. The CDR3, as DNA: TGTGCCAGCAGCCAAGGGCCCTACGAGCAGTACTTC. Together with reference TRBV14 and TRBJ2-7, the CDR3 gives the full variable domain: EAGVTQFPSHSVIEKGQTVTLRCDPISGHDNLYWYRRVMGKEIKFLLHFVKESKQDESGMPNNRFLAERTGGTYSTLKVQPAELEDSGVYFCASSQGPYEQYFGPGTRLTVT.